These T cell receptor beta chains were read from a single sample in a study of OX40 agonist ivuxolimab in advanced cancers. Profiled with immunoSEQ multiplex PCR; TCRdb holds only in-frame clones, not every one. In the table there are tens of thousands of clones, approximately 85% of which are singletons. This sample comprised CD4+ or CD8+ T cells sorted from blood, obtained in a trial of the OX40 agonist ivuxolimab. Receptors originate from an adult with an advanced solid tumor such as melanoma, head and neck, liver or kidney cancer. The CDR3 runs from the conserved cysteine through the conserved F or W. Each record gives: V gene, clone size, J gene, CDR3 protein. Rows may omit the clone size; those that give it use once, few, many or a size class.

>TRBV7-9|.|TRBJ2-1
CASSSGQAVEYEQFF
>TRBV28|.|TRBJ2-5
CASTIGTSRVETQYF
>TRBV5-1|.|TRBJ2-3
CASSLVRTVADTQYF
>TRBV13|.|TRBJ2-2
CASSPVPASAGELFF
>TRBV28|.|TRBJ2-7
CASSPPGTSGGRVYEQYF
>TRBV6-7|.|TRBJ2-7
CAGEKKLRRSSRTYEQYF
>TRBV6-6|.|TRBJ1-5
CASSPSSSGSNQPQHF
>TRBV18|.|TRBJ2-7
CASSPSGTGANEQYF
>TRBV10-2|.|TRBJ1-2
CATDRGGPNYGYTF
>TRBV25-1|.|TRBJ1-4
CAQTGPNEKLFF
>TRBV7-9|.|TRBJ2-5
CASSTPDRGPETQYF
>TRBV2|.|TRBJ1-1
CASSALGTEAFF
>TRBV27|.|TRBJ1-4
CASRDRVEEKLFF
>TRBV15|.|TRBJ2-3
CATSRDPRATDTQYF
>TRBV10-3|.|TRBJ2-1
CAIGQGSGDEQFF
>TRBV7-9|.|TRBJ2-1
CASSVKTGAYNEQFF
>TRBV28|once|TRBJ1-5
CASSLTAGRFSNQPQHF
>TRBV2|.|TRBJ2-3
CASSSGQGGSTDTQYF
>TRBV5-1|few|TRBJ2-1
CASSLDLSNEQFF
>TRBV28|.|TRBJ2-5
CASSFLTGRGPEETQYF
>TRBV13|.|TRBJ2-7
CASSSQGHSYEQYF
>TRBV6-1|.|TRBJ2-3
CASTPPGVGTDTQYF
>TRBV5-3|.|TRBJ2-1
CARSMGPRGSYNEQFF
>TRBV5-1|few|TRBJ1-5
CASSPGTGNQPQHF
>TRBV27|.|TRBJ2-1
CASSSLALEQFF
>TRBV7-2|.|TRBJ2-5
CASSFFGQETQYF
>TRBV27|.|TRBJ2-7
CASSSYGEQYF
>TRBV19|.|TRBJ2-7
CATVDGNRPYEQYF
>TRBV4-3|many|TRBJ2-7
CASSQGPASPYEQYF
>TRBV14|.|TRBJ2-1
CASSQSYEQFF
>TRBV5-5|.|TRBJ2-7
CASSLGLLNYEQYF
>TRBV7-6|few|TRBJ2-7
CASSLSPGGNYEQYF
>TRBV27|.|TRBJ2-7
CASSYGTASEQYF
>TRBV9|.|TRBJ2-1
CASSLRTSGYNEQFF
>TRBV28|.|TRBJ1-5
CASSSRGDQPQHF